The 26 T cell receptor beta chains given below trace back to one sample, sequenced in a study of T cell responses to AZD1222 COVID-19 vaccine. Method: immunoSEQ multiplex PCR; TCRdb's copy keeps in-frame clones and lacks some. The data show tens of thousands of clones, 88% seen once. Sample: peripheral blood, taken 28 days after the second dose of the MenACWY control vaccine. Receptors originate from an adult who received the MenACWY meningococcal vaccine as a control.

As DNA, the CDR3 is TGTGCCAGCAAAAACCCGGGACACTCGGGGGAGACCCAGTACTTC. It specifies CASKNPGHSGETQYF. The V and J genes are TRBV13 and TRBJ2-5, with D perhaps TRBD1 (6 bases). The CDR3 contains 15 residues. Trimming left V 7 bases short and J 5 bases short, with 20 bases between. CDR1 is PRHDT and CDR2 is FYEKMQ in the germline V gene (reference sequence). The full variable domain, in which reference TRBV13 and TRBJ2-5 provide the parts outside the CDR3, is AAGVIQSPRHLIKEKRETATLKCYPIPRHDTVYWYQQGPGQDPQFLISFYEKMQSDKGSIPDRFSAQQFSDYHSELNMSSLELGDSALYFCASKNPGHSGETQYFGPGTRLLVL.

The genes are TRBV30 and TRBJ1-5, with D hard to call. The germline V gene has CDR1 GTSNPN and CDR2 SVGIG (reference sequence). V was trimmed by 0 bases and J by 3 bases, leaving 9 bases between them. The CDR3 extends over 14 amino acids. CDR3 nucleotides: TGTGCCTGGAGTGTTTCAGCTCTCAATCAGCCCCAGCATTTT. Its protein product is CAWSVSALNQPQHF.

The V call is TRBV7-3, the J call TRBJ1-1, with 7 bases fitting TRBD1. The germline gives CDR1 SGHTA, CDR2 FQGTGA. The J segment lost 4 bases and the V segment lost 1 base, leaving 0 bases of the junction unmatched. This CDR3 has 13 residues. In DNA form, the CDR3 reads TGTGCCAGCAGCTTAAGACAGGGCACTGAAGCTTTCTTT. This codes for CASSLRQGTEAFF.

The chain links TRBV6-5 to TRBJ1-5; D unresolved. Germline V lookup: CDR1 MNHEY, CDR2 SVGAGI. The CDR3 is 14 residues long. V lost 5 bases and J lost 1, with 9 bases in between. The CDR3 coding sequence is TGTGCCAGCAGTACGTACGCCAGCAATCAGCCCCAGCATTTT. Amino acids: CASSTYASNQPQHF.

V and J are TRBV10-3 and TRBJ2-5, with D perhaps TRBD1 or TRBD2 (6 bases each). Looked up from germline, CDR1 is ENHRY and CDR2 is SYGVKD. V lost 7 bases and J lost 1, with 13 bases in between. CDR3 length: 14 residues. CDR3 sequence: CAIKSGASQETQYF. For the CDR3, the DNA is TGTGCCATCAAGTCGGGGGCCTCCCAAGAGACCCAGTACTTC.

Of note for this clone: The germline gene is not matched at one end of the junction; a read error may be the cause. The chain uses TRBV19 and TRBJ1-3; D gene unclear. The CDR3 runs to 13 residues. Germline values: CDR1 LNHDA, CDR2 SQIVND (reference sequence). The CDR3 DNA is TGTGCCAGTAATATAGGGTCGGGAAACACCATATATTTT. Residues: CASNIGSGNTIYF.

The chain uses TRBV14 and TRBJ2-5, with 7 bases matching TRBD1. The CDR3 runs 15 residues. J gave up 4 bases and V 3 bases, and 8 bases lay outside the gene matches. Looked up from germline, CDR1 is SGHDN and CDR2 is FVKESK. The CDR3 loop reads CASSQPGQRRETQYF. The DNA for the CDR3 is TGTGCCAGCAGCCAGCCGGGACAGAGGAGAGAGACCCAGTACTTC.

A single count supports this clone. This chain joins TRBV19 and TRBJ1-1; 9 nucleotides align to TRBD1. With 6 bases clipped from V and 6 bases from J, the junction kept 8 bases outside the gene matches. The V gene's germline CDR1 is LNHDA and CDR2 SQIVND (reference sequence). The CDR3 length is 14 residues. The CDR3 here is CASSTGGVNAEAFF. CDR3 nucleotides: TGTGCCAGTAGCACAGGGGGCGTAAACGCTGAAGCTTTCTTT. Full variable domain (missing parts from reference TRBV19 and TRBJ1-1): DGGITQSPKYLFRKEGQNVTLSCEQNLNHDAMYWYRQDPGQGLRLIYYSQIVNDFQKGDIAEGYSVSREKKESFPLTVTSAQKNPTAFYLCASSTGGVNAEAFFGQGTRLTVV.

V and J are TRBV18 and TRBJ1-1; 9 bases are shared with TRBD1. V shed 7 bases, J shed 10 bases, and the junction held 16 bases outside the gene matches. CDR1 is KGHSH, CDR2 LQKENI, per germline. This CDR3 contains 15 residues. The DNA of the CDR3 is TGTGCCAGCTTCAACTTGGACAGGGGCCCGTTGGGAGCTTTCTTT. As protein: CASFNLDRGPLGAFF.

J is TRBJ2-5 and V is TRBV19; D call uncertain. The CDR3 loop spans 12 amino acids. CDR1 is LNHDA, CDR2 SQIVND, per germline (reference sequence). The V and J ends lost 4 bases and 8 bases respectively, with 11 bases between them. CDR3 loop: CASSTSGGTQYF. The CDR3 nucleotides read TGTGCCAGTAGTACCTCCGGCGGAACCCAGTACTTC.

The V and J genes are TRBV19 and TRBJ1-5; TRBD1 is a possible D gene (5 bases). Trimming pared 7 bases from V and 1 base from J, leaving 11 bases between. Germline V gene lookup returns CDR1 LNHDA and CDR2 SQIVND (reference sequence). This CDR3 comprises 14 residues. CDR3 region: CASTTGLSNQPQHF. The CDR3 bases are TGTGCCAGTACTACGGGACTAAGCAATCAGCCCCAGCATTTT.

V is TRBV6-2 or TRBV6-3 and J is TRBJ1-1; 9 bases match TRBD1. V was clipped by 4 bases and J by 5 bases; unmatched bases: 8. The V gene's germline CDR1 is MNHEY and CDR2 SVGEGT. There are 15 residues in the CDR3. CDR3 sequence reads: CASSWPGQGNTEAFF. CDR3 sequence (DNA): TGTGCCAGCAGTTGGCCGGGACAGGGAAATACTGAAGCTTTCTTT.

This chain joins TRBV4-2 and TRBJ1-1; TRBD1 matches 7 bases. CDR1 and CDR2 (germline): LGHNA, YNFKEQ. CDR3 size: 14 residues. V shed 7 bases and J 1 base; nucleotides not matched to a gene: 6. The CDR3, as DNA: TGTGCCAGCACCACCCGGACAGGGAACACTGAAGCTTTCTTT. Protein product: CASTTRTGNTEAFF.

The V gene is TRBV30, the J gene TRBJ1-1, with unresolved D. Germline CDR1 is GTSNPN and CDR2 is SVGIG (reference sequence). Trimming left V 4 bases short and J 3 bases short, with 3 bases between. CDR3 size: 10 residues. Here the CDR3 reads CAWMDTEAFF. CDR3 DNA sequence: TGTGCCTGGATGGACACTGAAGCTTTCTTT. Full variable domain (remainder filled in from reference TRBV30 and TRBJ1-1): SQTIHQWPATLVQPVGSPLSLECTVEGTSNPNLYWYRQAAGRGLQLLFYSVGIGQISSEVPQNLSASRPQDRQFILSSKKLLLSDSGFYLCAWMDTEAFFGQGTRLTVV.

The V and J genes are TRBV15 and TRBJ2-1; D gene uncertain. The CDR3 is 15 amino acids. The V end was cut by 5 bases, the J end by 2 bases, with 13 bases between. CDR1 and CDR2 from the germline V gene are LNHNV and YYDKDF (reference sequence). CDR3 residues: CATSPQSLPYNEQFF. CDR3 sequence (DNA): TGTGCCACCAGCCCACAGAGTTTGCCCTACAATGAGCAGTTCTTC.

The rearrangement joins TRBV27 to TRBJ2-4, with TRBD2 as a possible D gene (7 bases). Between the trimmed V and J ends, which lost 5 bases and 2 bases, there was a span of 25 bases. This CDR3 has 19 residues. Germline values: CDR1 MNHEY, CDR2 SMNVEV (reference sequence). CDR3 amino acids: CASSPWGGGGGGPKNIQYF. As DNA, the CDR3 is TGTGCCAGCAGTCCCTGGGGCGGGGGAGGAGGGGGACCCAAAAACATTCAGTACTTC.

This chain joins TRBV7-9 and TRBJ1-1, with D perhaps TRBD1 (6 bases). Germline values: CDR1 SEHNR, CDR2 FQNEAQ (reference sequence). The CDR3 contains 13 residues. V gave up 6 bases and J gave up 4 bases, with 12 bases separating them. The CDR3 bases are TGTGCCAGCAGGCCGGCAGGGGTCACTGAAGCTTTCTTT. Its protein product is CASRPAGVTEAFF. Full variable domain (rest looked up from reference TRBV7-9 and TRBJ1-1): DTGVSQNPRHKITKRGQNVTFRCDPISEHNRLYWYRQTLGQGPEFLTYFQNEAQLEKSRLLSDRFSAERPKGSFSTLEIQRTEQGDSAMYLCASRPAGVTEAFFGQGTRLTVV.

CDR3 region: CASTRRGFGANVLTF. DNA of the CDR3: TGTGCCAGCACCCGCCGGGGCTTTGGGGCCAACGTCCTGACTTTC. The rearrangement uses TRBV28 and TRBJ2-6; D possibly uses TRBD1 or TRBD2 (5 bases each). Trimming left V 7 bases short and J 3 bases short, with 13 bases between. Germline loops: CDR1 MDHEN, CDR2 SYDVKM. The CDR3 has 15 residues.

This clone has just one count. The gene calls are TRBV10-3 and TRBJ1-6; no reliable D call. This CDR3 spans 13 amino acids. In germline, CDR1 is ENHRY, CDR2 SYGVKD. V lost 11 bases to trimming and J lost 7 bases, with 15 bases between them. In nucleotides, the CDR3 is TGTGCCTCCCAATTGGGAGGCAATTCACCCCTCCACTTT. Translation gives CASQLGGNSPLHF.

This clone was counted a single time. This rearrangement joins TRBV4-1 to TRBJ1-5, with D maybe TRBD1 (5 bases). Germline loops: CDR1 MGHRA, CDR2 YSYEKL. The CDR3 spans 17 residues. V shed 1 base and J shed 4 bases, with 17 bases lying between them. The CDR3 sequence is CASSQGAGGKGNQPQHF. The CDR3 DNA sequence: TGCGCCAGCAGCCAAGGGGCAGGAGGGAAGGGGAATCAGCCCCAGCATTTT.

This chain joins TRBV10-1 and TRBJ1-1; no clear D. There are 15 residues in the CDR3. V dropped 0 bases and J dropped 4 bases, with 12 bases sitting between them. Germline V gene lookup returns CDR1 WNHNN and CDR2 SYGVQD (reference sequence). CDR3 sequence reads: CASSESLPITTEAFF. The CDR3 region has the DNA TGCGCCAGCAGTGAGTCTCTACCTATTACCACTGAAGCTTTCTTT.

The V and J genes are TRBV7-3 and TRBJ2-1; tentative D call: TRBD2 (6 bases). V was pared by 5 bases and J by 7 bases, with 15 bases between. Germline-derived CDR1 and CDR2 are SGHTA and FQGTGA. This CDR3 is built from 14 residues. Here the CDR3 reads CASSPQPGGNEQFF. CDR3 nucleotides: TGTGCCAGCAGCCCTCAGCCCGGGGGTAATGAGCAGTTCTTC.

The CDR3 DNA sequence: TGTGCCAGCAGCTTAGACAAGGCCTCCCGGCAGTACTTC. Translated, it gives CASSLDKASRQYF. The V and J genes are TRBV7-8 and TRBJ2-7; the D is unclear. The CDR3 runs to 13 residues. Germline V CDR1 and CDR2: SGHVS, FQNEAQ. The germline V and J ends were trimmed by 1 base and 9 bases, with 13 bases remaining between them.

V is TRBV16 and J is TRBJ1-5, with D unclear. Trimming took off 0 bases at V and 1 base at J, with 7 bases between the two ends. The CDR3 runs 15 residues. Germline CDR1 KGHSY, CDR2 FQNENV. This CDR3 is CASSQSGQSNQPQHF. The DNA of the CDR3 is TGTGCCAGCAGCCAATCGGGCCAGAGCAATCAGCCCCAGCATTTT.

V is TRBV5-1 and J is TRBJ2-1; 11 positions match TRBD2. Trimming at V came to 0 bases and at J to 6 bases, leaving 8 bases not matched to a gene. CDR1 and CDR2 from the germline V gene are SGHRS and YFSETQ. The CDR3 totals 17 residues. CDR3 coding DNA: TGCGCCAGCAGCTTGGGAAGGCTAGCGGGAGGATCCAATGAGCAGTTCTTC. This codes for CASSLGRLAGGSNEQFF.

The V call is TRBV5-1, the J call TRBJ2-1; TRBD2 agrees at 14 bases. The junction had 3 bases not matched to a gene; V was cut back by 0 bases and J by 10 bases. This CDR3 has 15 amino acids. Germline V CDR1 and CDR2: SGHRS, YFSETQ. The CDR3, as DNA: TGCGCCAGCAGCTTGGGACTAGCGGGAGGGAGGGAGCAGTTCTTC. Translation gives CASSLGLAGGREQFF.